This T cell receptor beta chain emerged from a study of early T cells in non-severe SARS-CoV-2 infection. Study conclusions and caveats: Anti-spike CD8 specificities were favored by VDJdb matching, whose results missed private and CD4 specificities.

This clonotype was picked up many times. The antigen is undetermined. MiXCR, applied by TCRdb to the 5' RACE reads, yields one record per CDR3 protein. There are fewer than 40,000 distinct CDR3 sequences in the sample; roughly 4.5% occur only once, and over 5% lies in the top ten. Trimming cost V 3 bases and J 3 bases, with 8 bases left between them. The CDR3 covers 13 residues. The sample was whole blood. The sequence derives from an adult who was a healthcare worker with PCR-confirmed SARS-CoV-2 infection or an uninfected control (not recorded which). V usage is TRBV12-3 or TRBV12-4 and J usage is TRBJ1-2; no reliable D call. The CDR3 DNA follows: TGTGCCAGCAGTTTCTCCGAGTACTATGGCTACACCTTC. Translated, it gives CASSFSEYYGYTF.